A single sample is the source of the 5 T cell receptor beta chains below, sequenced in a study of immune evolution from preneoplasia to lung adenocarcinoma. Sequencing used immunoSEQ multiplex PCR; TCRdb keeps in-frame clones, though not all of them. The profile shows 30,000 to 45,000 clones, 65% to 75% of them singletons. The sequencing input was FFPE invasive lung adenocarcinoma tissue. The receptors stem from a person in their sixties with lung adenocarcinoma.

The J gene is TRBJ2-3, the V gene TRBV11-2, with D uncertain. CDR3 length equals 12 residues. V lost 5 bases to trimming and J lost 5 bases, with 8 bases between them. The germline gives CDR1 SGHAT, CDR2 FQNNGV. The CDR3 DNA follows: TGTGCCAGCAGCCTGACCGGAGATACGCAGTATTTT. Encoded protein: CASSLTGDTQYF.

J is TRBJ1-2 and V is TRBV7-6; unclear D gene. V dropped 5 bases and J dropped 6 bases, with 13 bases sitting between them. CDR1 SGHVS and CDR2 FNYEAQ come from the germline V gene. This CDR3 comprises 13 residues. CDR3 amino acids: CASSHPNGNGYTF. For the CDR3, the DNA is TGTGCCAGCAGCCACCCTAACGGGAATGGCTACACCTTC.

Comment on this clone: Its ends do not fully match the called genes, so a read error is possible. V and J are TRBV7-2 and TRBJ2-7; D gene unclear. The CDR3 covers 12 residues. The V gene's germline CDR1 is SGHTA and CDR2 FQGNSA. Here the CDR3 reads CASSLVFGDPNF. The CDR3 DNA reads TGTGCCAGCAGCTTAGTCTTCGGAGACCCTAACTTC.

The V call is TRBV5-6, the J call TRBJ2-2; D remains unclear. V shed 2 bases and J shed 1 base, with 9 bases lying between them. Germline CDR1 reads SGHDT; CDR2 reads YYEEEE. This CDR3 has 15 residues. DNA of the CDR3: TGTGCCAGCAGCTTTCGGCCGGTGAACACCGGGGAGCTGTTTTTT. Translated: CASSFRPVNTGELFF.

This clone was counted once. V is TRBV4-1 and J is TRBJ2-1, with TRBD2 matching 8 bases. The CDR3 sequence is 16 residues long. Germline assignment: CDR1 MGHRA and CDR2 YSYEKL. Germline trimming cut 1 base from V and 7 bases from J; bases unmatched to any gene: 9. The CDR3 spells CASSQGHSGRVNEQFF. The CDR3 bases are TGCGCCAGCAGCCAAGGGCACAGCGGGAGAGTAAATGAGCAGTTCTTC.